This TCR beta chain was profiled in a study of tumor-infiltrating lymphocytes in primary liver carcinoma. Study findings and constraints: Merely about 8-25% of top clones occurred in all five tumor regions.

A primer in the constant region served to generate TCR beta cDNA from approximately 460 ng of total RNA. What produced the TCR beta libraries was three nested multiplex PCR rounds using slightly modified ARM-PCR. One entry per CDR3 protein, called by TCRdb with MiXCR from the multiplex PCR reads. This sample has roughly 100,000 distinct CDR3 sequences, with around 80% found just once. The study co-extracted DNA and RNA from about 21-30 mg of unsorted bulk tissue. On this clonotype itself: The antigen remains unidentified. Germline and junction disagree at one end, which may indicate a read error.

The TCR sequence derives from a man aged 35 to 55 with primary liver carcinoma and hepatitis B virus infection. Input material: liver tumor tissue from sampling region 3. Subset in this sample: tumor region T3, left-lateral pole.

CDR3 nucleotides: TGTGCCAACAGCAGGACTGGACAGAACACCGGGGAGCTGTTTTTT. Translating it yields CANSRTGQNTGELFF. This sequence joins TRBV7-9 and TRBJ2-2, with D perhaps assigned TRBD1 or TRBD2 (5 bases each). Germline CDR1 reads SEHNR; CDR2 reads FQNEAQ (reference sequence). This CDR3 comprises 15 residues.